This TCR beta chain is drawn from a study of cytomegalovirus exposure and HLA in healthy donors. Study-wide findings and caveats: Altogether, 150 or so TCR beta chains were recorded as cytomegalovirus-associated. Testing in vitro showed a few CMV-associated chains specific for CMV antigens. The TCR clusters that emerged in the first cohort tended, a later analysis found, to co-occur in the 120 or so validation repertoires.

The method was immunoSEQ multiplex PCR; TCRdb's version includes in-frame clones alone and lacks a portion of them. The data contain 200,000 to 250,000 clones, roughly 83% of them singletons. Concerning this clone: Its antigen is currently unknown.

Among the roughly 120 subjects of the validation cohort, separate from the 666-subject first cohort, were the donors. Trimming left V 7 bases short and J 6 bases short, with 22 bases between. The germline V gene encodes CDR1 MNHEY and CDR2 SMNVEV (reference sequence). CDR3 size: 16 residues. Sequenced material: PBMCs. V usage is TRBV27 and J usage is TRBJ2-1; possible D gene TRBD2, 5 bases. This TCR derives from a woman under 30 in good health and CMV-seronegative. DNA of the CDR3: TGTGCCAGCAACGCCCTGGGTACTAGTCAGCGCAATGAGCAGTTCTTC. This encodes CASNALGTSQRNEQFF.